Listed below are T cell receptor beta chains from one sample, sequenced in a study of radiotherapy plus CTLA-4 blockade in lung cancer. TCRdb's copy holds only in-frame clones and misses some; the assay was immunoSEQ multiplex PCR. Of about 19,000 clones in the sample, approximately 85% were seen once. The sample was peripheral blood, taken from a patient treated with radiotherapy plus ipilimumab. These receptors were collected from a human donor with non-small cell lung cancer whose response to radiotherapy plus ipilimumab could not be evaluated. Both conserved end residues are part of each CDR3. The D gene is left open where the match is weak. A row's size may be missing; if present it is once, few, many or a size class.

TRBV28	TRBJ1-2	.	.	TGTGCCAGCAGTTCGGAGGGGCGCGGCTATGGCTACACCTTC	CASSSEGRGYGYTF
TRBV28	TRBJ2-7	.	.	TGTGCCAGCAGTTTAAGGGGTTCCTACGAGCAGTACTTC	CASSLRGSYEQYF
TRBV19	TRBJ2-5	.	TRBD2	TGTGCCAGTAGTATAAGGACCGGGACTAACCAAGAGACCCAGTACTTC	CASSIRTGTNQETQYF
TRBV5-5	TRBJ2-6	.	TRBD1	TGTGCCAGCAGCCCCGGACAGGGGGCAACTGGGGCCAACGTCCTGACTTTC	CASSPGQGATGANVLTF
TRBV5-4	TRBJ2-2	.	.	TGTGCCAGCAGCCCTGGAAGGGAGGCGGGCACCGGGGAGCTGTTTTTT	CASSPGREAGTGELFF
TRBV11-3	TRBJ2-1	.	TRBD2	TGTGCCAGTAGCGCGGGGAGAGCGGGATTGGGTGAGCAGTTCTTC	CASSAGRAGLGEQFF
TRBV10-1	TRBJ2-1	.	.	TGCGCCAGCAGTGAGTCTGGGAACAGGGTAAATGAGCAGTTCTTC	CASSESGNRVNEQFF
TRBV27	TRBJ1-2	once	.	TGTGCCAGCAGCTCCCCGACAGACTATGGCTACACCTTC	CASSSPTDYGYTF
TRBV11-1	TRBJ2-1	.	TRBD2	TGTGCCAGCAGCTTAGTCGCCGGGACTAGCTTCAATGAGCAGTTCTTC	CASSLVAGTSFNEQFF
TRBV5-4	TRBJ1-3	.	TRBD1	TGTGCCAGCAGCTTGAAGGGGGCGCCTGGAAACACCATATATTTT	CASSLKGAPGNTIYF
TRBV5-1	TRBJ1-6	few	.	TGCGCCAGCAGCGGGGGGTCACTCAGGGATAATTCACCCCTCCACTTT	CASSGGSLRDNSPLHF
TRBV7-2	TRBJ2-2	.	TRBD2	TGTGCCAGCAGCTTAGCGCTAGTACCTAGCGGGGGCCGGGCGGAGGAGCTGTTTTTT	CASSLALVPSGGRAEELFF
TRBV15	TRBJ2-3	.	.	TGTGCCACCAGCAGGAGGACAGGGTATATCCTAGCGGAGCCCACAGATACGCAGTATTTT	CATSRRTGYILAEPTDTQYF
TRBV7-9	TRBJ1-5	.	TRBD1	TGTGCCAGCGGCCGTCAGGGGGAGCGGCAGCCCCAGCATTTT	CASGRQGERQPQHF
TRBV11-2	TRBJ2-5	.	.	TGTGCCAGCAGCTTAACAGGGACCAGTATCGAAGAGACCCAGTACTTC	CASSLTGTSIEETQYF
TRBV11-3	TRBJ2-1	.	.	TGTGCCAGCAGCTCGGGGGTCGGCAATGAGCAGTTCTTC	CASSSGVGNEQFF
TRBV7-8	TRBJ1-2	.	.	TGTGCCAGCAGCTCCCGTTCTAACTATGGCTACACCTTC	CASSSRSNYGYTF
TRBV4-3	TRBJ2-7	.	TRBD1	TGCGCCAGCAGCCAAGAGATAGGGGGCGGCTCCTACGAGCAGTACTTC	CASSQEIGGGSYEQYF
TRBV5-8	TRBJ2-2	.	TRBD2	TGTGCCAGCAGCTTCAGCGGGATCTCCGGGGAGCTGTTTTTT	CASSFSGISGELFF
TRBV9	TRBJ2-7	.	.	TGTGCCAGCAGCGTAGATGAGCGGGCGGCCTCCTACGAGCAGTACTTC	CASSVDERAASYEQYF
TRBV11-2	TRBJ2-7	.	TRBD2	TGTGCCAGCAGCCGGATGACTAGCGGGAGGCGCGACGAGCAGTACTTC	CASSRMTSGRRDEQYF
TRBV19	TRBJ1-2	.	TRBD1	TGTGCCAGTAGTGAGGGGGTGAGGACAGGGCTCCACACCTTC	CASSEGVRTGLHTF
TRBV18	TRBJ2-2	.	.	TGTGCCAGCTCACCACGGCAGGCGCAAGGATCCGGGGAGCTGTTTTTT	CASSPRQAQGSGELFF
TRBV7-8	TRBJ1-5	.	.	TGTGCCAGCAGCCATCCAGGTGGCAATCAGCCCCAGCATTTT	CASSHPGGNQPQHF
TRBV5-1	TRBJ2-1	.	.	TGCGCCAGCAGTTCTCAGGGCGGTGGCTCCTACAATGAGCAGTTCTTC	CASSSQGGGSYNEQFF
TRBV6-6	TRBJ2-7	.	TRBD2	TGTGCCAGCAGGCCTACTAGCGGGACCAGCTCCTACGAGCAGTACTTC	CASRPTSGTSSYEQYF
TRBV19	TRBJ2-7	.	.	TGTGCCACCTCGGACAGAAATCGGCACGAGCAGTACTTC	CATSDRNRHEQYF
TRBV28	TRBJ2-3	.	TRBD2	TGTGCCAGCAGTCCCCCCGGGGCGGGAGGGAAAGATACGCAGTATTTT	CASSPPGAGGKDTQYF
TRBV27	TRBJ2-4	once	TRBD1	TGTGCCAGCAGCCCCAGGACAGGGGGCTCTAGCATTCAGTACTTC	CASSPRTGGSSIQYF
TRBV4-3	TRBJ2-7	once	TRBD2	TGCGCCAGCAGCCAAGATCGCCTTAGCGGGGGCTACGAGCAGTACTTC	CASSQDRLSGGYEQYF
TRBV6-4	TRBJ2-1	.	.	TGTGCCAGCAGTGACTCTTGGGGGGCGGGGGCCTACAATGAGCAGTTCTTC	CASSDSWGAGAYNEQFF
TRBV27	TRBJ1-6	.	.	TGTGCCAGCAGTTTAGCGGGGCCCTATAATTCACCCCTCCACTTT	CASSLAGPYNSPLHF
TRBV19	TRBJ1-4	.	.	TGTGCCAGTAGTGCCAACGACCTGGCGGGAGAAAAACTGTTTTTT	CASSANDLAGEKLFF
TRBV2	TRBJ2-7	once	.	TGTGCCAGCTCACCCCAGTACGAGCAGTACTTC	CASSPQYEQYF
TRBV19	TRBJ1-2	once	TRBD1	TGTGCCAGTAGGGACCAGGGGGCAGTCGACTATGGCTACACCTTC	CASRDQGAVDYGYTF
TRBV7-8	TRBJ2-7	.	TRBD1	TGTGCCAGCAGCCCCCCAGGGGGCGCGTACGAGCAGTACTTC	CASSPPGGAYEQYF
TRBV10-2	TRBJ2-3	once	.	TGCGCCAGCTCGGGGGGCATGAATACGCAGTATTTT	CASSGGMNTQYF
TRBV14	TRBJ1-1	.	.	TGTGCCAGCAGCCGTTTGGGCGGAGGGAACACTGAAGCTTTCTTT	CASSRLGGGNTEAFF
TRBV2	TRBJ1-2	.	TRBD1	TGTGCCAGCAGTCTTCTGGGACAGGGGGAATGCACCTTC	CASSLLGQGECTF
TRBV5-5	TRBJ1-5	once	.	TGTGCCAGCAGCTTAGGGTTGGGGGGGGTGGGCCAGCCCCAGCATTTT	CASSLGLGGVGQPQHF
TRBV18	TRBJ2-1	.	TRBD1	TGTGCCAGCTCAATCGGACAGGGGGCCTACAATGAGCAGTTCTTC	CASSIGQGAYNEQFF
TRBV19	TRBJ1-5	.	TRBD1	TGTGCCGGGGGGACAGGGGCCTTTAGCAATCAGCCCCAGCATTTT	CAGGTGAFSNQPQHF
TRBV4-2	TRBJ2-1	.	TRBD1	TGTGCCAGCAGCCAAGAGACAGGGGGCTACAATGAGCAGTTCTTC	CASSQETGGYNEQFF
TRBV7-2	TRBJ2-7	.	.	TGTGCCAGCGGGTCAGGACACTCCTACGAGCAGTACTTC	CASGSGHSYEQYF
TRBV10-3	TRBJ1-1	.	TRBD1	TGTGCCATCAGAGGACAGGGCGGTTTAGCTGAAGCTTTCTTT	CAIRGQGGLAEAFF
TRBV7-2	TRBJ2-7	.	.	TGTGCCAGCAGCTTCGCTAGCTTGTACGAGCAGTACTTC	CASSFASLYEQYF
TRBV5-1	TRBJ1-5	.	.	TGCGCCAGCAGCTTGTCTCCAGGCGCCGCGCCCCAGCATTTT	CASSLSPGAAPQHF
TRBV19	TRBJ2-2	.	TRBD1	TGTGCCAGTAGTATAGGAGGGGAACAGGGGGTTAACACCGGGGAGCTGTTTTTT	CASSIGGEQGVNTGELFF
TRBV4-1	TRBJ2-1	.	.	TGCGCCAGCAGCCAACCCGGGAGTTTTTTCAATGAGCAGTTCTTC	CASSQPGSFFNEQFF
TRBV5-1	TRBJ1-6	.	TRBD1	TGCGCCAGCACACGTTCGGGACAGGATAATTCACCCCTCCACTTT	CASTRSGQDNSPLHF
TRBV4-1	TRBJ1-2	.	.	TGCGCCAGCAGCGAACGTAATGTGGGGGGATCTGGCTACACCTTC	CASSERNVGGSGYTF
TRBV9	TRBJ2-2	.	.	TGTGCCAGCAGCGCCCGGGGGGCCCCGAACACCGGGGAGCTGTTTTTT	CASSARGAPNTGELFF
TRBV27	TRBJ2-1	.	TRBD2	TGTGCCAGCAGTTTAGGGCGGGAGGGCGGTGAGCAGTTCTTC	CASSLGREGGEQFF
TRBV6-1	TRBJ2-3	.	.	TGTGCCAGCGGCAGGGGCACAGATACGCAGTATTTT	CASGRGTDTQYF
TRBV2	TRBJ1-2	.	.	TGTGCCAGCAGCCGAGACTTATGGGGCTACACCTTC	CASSRDLWGYTF